This TCR beta chain originates from a study of OX40 agonist ivuxolimab in advanced cancers. Study-level information: While on treatment, patients had intravenous ivuxolimab at 0.01 to 10 mg/kg every 2 weeks.

Blood draws occurred at baseline, cycle 4 day 1, and cycle 7 day 1. Germline V gene sequence: CDR1 KGHSH, CDR2 LQKENI. The V gene lost 7 bases and the J gene lost 0 bases, with 10 bases spanning the gap. This CDR3 region has 13 residues. Profiled with immunoSEQ multiplex PCR; TCRdb holds only in-frame clones, not every one. The repertoire includes roughly 75,000 clones, approximately 86% of them detected once, and roughly 0.79% sits in the top ten. A note on this clone: The antigen is unknown.

Study-wide points: Dose levels from 0.1 to 3.0 mg/kg saw CD4+ and CD8+ blood T cells expand clonally by week 6.

The sequence was collected from an adult with an advanced solid tumor such as melanoma, head and neck, liver or kidney cancer. The sequencing used CD4+ or CD8+ T cells sorted from blood, collected in a trial of the OX40 agonist ivuxolimab. J is TRBJ2-7 and V is TRBV18; D is ambiguous. CDR3 region: CASWRDTSYEQYF. CDR3 nucleotide sequence: TGTGCCAGCTGGAGAGACACCTCCTACGAGCAGTACTTC.